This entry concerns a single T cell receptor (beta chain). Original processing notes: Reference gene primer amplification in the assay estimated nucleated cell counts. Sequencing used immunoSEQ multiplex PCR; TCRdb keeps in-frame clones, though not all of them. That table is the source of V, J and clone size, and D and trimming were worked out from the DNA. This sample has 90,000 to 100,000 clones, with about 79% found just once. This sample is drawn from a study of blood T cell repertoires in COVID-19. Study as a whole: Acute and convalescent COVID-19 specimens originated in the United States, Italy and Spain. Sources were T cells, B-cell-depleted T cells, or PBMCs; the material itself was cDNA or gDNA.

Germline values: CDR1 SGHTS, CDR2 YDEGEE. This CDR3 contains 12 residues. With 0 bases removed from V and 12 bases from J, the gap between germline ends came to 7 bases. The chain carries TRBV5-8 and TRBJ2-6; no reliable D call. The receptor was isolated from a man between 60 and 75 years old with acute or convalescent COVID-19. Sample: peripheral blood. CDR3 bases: TGTGCCAGCAGCTTGGCCAGATCCGTCCTGACTTTC. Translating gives CASSLARSVLTF.